The text below deals with one T cell receptor beta chain. In the PCR, 60 Vbeta and 13 Jbeta primers were used. Assay used: immunoSEQ multiplex PCR; TCRdb lists only in-frame clones, some missing. Of 60,000 to 65,000 clones detected, more than 70% appear once; the ten largest clones hold more than 1.4%. The sample originates from a study of cytomegalovirus exposure and HLA in healthy donors. Germline-derived CDR1 and CDR2 are MGHRA and YSYEKL. The CDR3 sequence is 14 residues long. The V and J ends lost 1 base and 5 bases respectively, with 11 bases between them. The receptor's source is a young man in good health and CMV-seronegative. What was sequenced was PBMCs. This sequence joins TRBV4-1 and TRBJ1-2, with D hard to call. This chain's CDR3 is CASSQVQKSYGYTF. CDR3 sequence (DNA): TGCGCCAGCAGCCAAGTTCAGAAATCATATGGCTACACCTTC.